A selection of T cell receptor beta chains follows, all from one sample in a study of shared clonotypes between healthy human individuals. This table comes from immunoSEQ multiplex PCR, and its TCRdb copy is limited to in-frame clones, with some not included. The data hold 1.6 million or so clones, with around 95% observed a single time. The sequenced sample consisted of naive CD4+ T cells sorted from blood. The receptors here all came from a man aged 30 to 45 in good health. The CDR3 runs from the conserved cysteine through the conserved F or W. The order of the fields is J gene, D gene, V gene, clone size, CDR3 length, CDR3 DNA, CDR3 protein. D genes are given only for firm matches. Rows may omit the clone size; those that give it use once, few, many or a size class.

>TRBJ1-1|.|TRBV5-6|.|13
TGTGCCAGCAGCCCCCGACAGAACACTGAAGCTTTCTTT
CASSPRQNTEAFF
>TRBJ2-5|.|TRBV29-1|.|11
TGCAGCGTTGACGCGCGAGAGACCCAGTACTTC
CSVDARETQYF
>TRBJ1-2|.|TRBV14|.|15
TGTGCCAGCAGCCAAGTGGGGGGGGCCTCATATGGCTACACCTTC
CASSQVGGASYGYTF
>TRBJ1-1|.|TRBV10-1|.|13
TGCGCCAGCAGTGTCGCGGGGAACACTGAAGCTTTCTTT
CASSVAGNTEAFF
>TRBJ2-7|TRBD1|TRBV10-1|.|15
TGCGCCAGCAGTGGACAGGGGGCTAGGAGCTACGAGCAGTACTTC
CASSGQGARSYEQYF
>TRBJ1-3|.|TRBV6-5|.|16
TGTGCCAGCAGTTACCATTCCGGGACTGTTGGAAACACCATATATTTT
CASSYHSGTVGNTIYF
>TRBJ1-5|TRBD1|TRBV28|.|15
TGTGCCAGCAGCCCTAGACAGGGGGCGCATCAGCCCCAGCATTTT
CASSPRQGAHQPQHF
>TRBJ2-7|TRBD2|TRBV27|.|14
TGTGCCAGCAGTGCCCTAGCGGGAGGGGGGGAGCAGTACTTC
CASSALAGGGEQYF
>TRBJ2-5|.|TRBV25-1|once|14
TGTGCCAGCAGTGAATCCAGAGGCCAAGAGACCCAGTACTTC
CASSESRGQETQYF
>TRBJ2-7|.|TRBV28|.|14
TGTGCCAGCAGTTTAAGTGGGAGTGGCGTCGAGCAGTACTTC
CASSLSGSGVEQYF
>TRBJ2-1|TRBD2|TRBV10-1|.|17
TGCGCCAGCAGTGAGTTCGGGACTAGCGGCTCCTACAATGAGCAGTTCTTC
CASSEFGTSGSYNEQFF
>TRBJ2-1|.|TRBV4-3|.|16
TGCGCCAGCAGCCAAGAACCCGTCCCACCACACAATGAGCAGTTCTTC
CASSQEPVPPHNEQFF
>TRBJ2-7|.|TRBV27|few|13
TGTGCCAGCAGTTTGGCAGGGACCTACGAGCAGTACTTC
CASSLAGTYEQYF
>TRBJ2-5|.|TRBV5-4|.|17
TGTGCCAGCAGCACCCCGGCGGTAGCAAGGGGGTCTGGGACCCAGTACTTC
CASSTPAVARGSGTQYF
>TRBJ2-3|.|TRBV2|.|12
TGTGCCAGCAGTGTATTGACAGATACGCAGTATTTT
CASSVLTDTQYF
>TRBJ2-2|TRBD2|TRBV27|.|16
TGTGCCAGCAGTCTGCGCAGCGGGAGAGGGGCCGGGGAGCTGTTTTTT
CASSLRSGRGAGELFF
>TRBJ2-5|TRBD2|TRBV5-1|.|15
TGCGCCAGCAGCTCTGACCCTAGCGGGGGGGAGACCCAGTACTTC
CASSSDPSGGETQYF
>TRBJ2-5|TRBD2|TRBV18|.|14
TGTGCCAGCTCACGCGGGGGAGGTATGGAGACCCAGTACTTC
CASSRGGGMETQYF
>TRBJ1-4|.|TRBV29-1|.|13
TGCAGCGTCACAGGTGCAACTAATGAAAAACTGTTTTTT
CSVTGATNEKLFF
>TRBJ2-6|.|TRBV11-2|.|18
TGTGCCAGCAGCAGGGTTCGCAAGCAACAAAGTCGGGCCAACGTCCTGACTTTC
CASSRVRKQQSRANVLTF
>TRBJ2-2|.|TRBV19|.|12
TGTGCCAGTAGTTACAGGACCGGGGAGCTGTTTTTT
CASSYRTGELFF
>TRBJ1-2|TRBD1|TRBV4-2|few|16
TGTGCCAGCAGCCAAGATAACAGGGGATCTAACTATGGCTACACCTTC
CASSQDNRGSNYGYTF
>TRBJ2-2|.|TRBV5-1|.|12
TGCGCCAGCAGACCGGACACCGGGGAGCTGTTTTTT
CASRPDTGELFF
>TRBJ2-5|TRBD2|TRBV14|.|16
TGTGCCAGCAGCCACCGAATGGGGGGGATCCAAGAGACCCAGTACTTC
CASSHRMGGIQETQYF
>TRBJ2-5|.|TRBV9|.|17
TGTGCCAGCAGCGTAGAGATAGCCCTAACGGGTACGGAGACCCAGTACTTC
CASSVEIALTGTETQYF
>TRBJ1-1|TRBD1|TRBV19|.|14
TGTGCCAGTAGTACCAGACAGGGGAACACTGAAGCTTTCTTT
CASSTRQGNTEAFF
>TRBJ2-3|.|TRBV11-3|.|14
TGTGCCAGCAGCCACGAGGGAATGGCAGATACGCAGTATTTT
CASSHEGMADTQYF
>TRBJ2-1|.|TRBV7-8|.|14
TGTGCCAGCAGCCATGGAGGACGGAACAATGAGCAGTTCTTC
CASSHGGRNNEQFF
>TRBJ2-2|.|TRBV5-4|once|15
.
CASSPFGAGTGELFF
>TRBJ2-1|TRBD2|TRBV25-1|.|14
TGTGCCAGCAGAGGACTAGCGGGAGGTCGGGAGCAGTTCTTC
CASRGLAGGREQFF
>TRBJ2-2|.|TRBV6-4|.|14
TGTGCCAGTAAAGTTTCCATGGCGGACGGGGAGCTGTTTTTT
CASKVSMADGELFF
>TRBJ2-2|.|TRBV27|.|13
TGTGCCAGCAGTTTAGGTATCACCGGGGAGCTGTTTTTT
CASSLGITGELFF
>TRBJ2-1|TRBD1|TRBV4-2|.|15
TGTGCCAGCAGCTTAGGGACAGCGAAGTGCAACGAGCAGTTCTTC
CASSLGTAKCNEQFF
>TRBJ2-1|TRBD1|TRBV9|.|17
TGTGCCAGCAGCACCAAGCGACAGGGGAAAGAGTACAATGAGCAGTTCTTC
CASSTKRQGKEYNEQFF
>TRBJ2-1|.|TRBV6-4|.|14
TGTGCCAGCAGCGTAGTAATTGGGTACAATGAGCAGTTCTTC
CASSVVIGYNEQFF
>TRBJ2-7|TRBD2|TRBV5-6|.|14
TGTGCCAGCAGCCCCCCAGCGGGAAAGTACGAGCAGTACTTC
CASSPPAGKYEQYF
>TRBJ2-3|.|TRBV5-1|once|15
TGCGCCAGCAGCTTGGATACAGGAAGGGCAGATACGCAGTATTTT
CASSLDTGRADTQYF
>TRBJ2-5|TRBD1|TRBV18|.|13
TGTGCCAGCTCAGGGACAGAACAAGAGACCCAGTACTTC
CASSGTEQETQYF
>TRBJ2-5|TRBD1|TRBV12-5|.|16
TGTGCTAGTGGTTTGGATACAGGGGCGTACCAAGAGACCCAGTACTTC
CASGLDTGAYQETQYF
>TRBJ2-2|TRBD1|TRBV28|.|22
TGTGCCAGCAGTTTCCCTCCCTACCAATCCCTGCCGGACAGGGGTGGCACCGGGGAGCTGTTTTTT
CASSFPPYQSLPDRGGTGELFF
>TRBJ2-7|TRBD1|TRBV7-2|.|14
TGTGCCAGCAGCCGGGACAGGGGCGTCTACGAGCAGTACTTC
CASSRDRGVYEQYF
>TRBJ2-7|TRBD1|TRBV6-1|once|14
TGTGCCAGCAGTACTCAGAGGACAGGCTACGAGCAGTACTTC
CASSTQRTGYEQYF
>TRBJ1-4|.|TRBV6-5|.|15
TGTGCCAGCAGTATTGGTGGACGGAATAATGAAAAACTGTTTTTT
CASSIGGRNNEKLFF
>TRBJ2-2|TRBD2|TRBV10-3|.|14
TGTGCCATCGGAGCCTTAGCGGGATCCGGGGAGCTGTTTTTT
CAIGALAGSGELFF
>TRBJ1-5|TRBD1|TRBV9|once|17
TGTGCCAGCAGCGGTGGTCCCGGGACAGGGTTTAATCAGCCCCAGCATTTT
CASSGGPGTGFNQPQHF
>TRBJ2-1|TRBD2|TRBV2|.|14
TGTGCCAGCTGGGGACTAGCGGGGACCAATGAGCAGTTCTTC
CASWGLAGTNEQFF